The 32 T cell receptor beta chains reported below all come from one sample, sequenced in a study of chemoradiotherapy in HPV16-positive cancers. Profiled with immunoSEQ multiplex PCR; TCRdb holds only in-frame clones, not every one. The sample contains about 39,000 clones, more than 75% of which appear only once. The specimen was blood, collected from a patient who underwent chemoradiotherapy. The receptors derive from a human donor with HPV-associated anogenital cancer.

The chain couples TRBV19 to TRBJ2-7; the D is unclear. The V gene's germline CDR1 is LNHDA and CDR2 SQIVND (reference sequence). The CDR3 has 15 amino acids. Trimming cost V 1 base and J 5 bases, with 15 bases left between them. CDR3 residues: CASSIASQSPHEQYF. CDR3 DNA: TGTGCCAGTAGTATAGCGTCGCAAAGCCCCCACGAGCAGTACTTC.

The V gene is TRBV29-1, the J gene TRBJ2-5; D may be TRBD1 or TRBD2 (5 bases each). V was pared by 6 bases and J by 5 bases, with 16 bases between. This CDR3 is 13 amino acids long. The germline V gene has CDR1 SQVTM and CDR2 ANQGSEA. This CDR3 is CSVPRAGPETQYF. The CDR3, as DNA: TGCAGCGTCCCGCGGGCAGGGCCCGAGACCCAGTACTTC.

The chain combines TRBV2 with TRBJ2-1; 9 bases align to TRBD2. Germline V lookup: CDR1 SNHLY, CDR2 FYNNEI. Losses at the gene ends were 10 bases for V and 7 bases for J; bases not matched to a gene: 11. The CDR3 extends over 14 amino acids. CDR3: CATGGLAGRNEQFF. CDR3 bases: TGTGCCACTGGGGGGCTAGCGGGGCGTAATGAGCAGTTCTTC.

The chain employs TRBV5-6 and TRBJ1-3; a weak D match, TRBD1 (5 bases). The CDR3 length is 13 residues. V lost 0 bases and J lost 7, with 8 bases in between. Germline assignment: CDR1 SGHDT and CDR2 YYEEEE. The CDR3 protein is CASSLAGGNTIYF. The DNA of the CDR3 is TGTGCCAGCAGCTTGGCCGGGGGGAACACCATATATTTT.

This clone was seen only a few times. The rearrangement links TRBV2 to TRBJ1-1, with 9 bases fitting TRBD1. The CDR3 totals 15 residues. After removal of 3 bases from V and 1 base from J, the junction contained 3 bases not matched to a gene. Germline V gives CDR1 SNHLY, CDR2 FYNNEI. As DNA, the CDR3 is TGTGCCAGCAGTGACCAGGGACAGGGGAACACTGAAGCTTTCTTT. This codes for CASSDQGQGNTEAFF.

The chain combines TRBV6-1 with TRBJ1-5; 9 bases line up with TRBD1. This CDR3 is 15 amino acids long. Germline V lookup: CDR1 MNHNS, CDR2 SASEGT. J was trimmed by 7 bases and V by 8 bases; bases with no gene match: 12. CDR3 region: CASFTGTGKEQPQHF. CDR3 DNA: TGTGCCAGCTTCACCGGGACAGGGAAAGAGCAGCCCCAGCATTTT.

This chain uses TRBV28 with TRBJ1-2; no clear D gene. This CDR3 is built from 15 residues. Germline-derived CDR1 and CDR2 are MDHEN and SYDVKM. V was trimmed by 5 bases and J by 1 base, leaving 14 bases between them. The CDR3 is CASSPSPILNYGYTF. CDR3 bases: TGTGCCAGCAGTCCAAGTCCGATACTTAACTATGGCTACACCTTC.

This clone was picked up one time. The rearrangement links TRBV4-1 to TRBJ1-5; D ambiguous. V lost 1 base and J 7 bases, leaving 5 bases between the germline ends. Looked up from germline, CDR1 is MGHRA and CDR2 is YSYEKL. This CDR3 is built from 12 residues. CDR3 nucleotides: TGCGCCAGCAGCCAAGTCGGGCAGCCCCAGCATTTT. This gives the protein CASSQVGQPQHF.

The chain recombines TRBV9 with TRBJ2-1; TRBD1 might be the D (6 bases). Trimming shortened V by 2 bases and J by 6 bases, and 18 bases separated the two germline ends. CDR3 size: 16 residues. The germline V gene encodes CDR1 SGDLS and CDR2 YYNGEE. The CDR3 region has the DNA TGTGCCAGCAGCGTTTCCGGGACAATATTAGGCAATGAGCAGTTCTTC. Its protein is CASSVSGTILGNEQFF.

The J gene is TRBJ1-6, the V gene TRBV6-5; 8 nucleotides line up with TRBD1. Germline V lookup: CDR1 MNHEY, CDR2 SVGAGI. J gave up 7 bases and V 5 bases, and 7 bases lay outside the gene matches. CDR3 length: 15 amino acids. The CDR3 is CASSPRDRQNSPLHF. The CDR3 DNA sequence: TGTGCCAGCAGTCCCCGGGACAGGCAAAATTCACCCCTCCACTTT.

This chain connects TRBV6-5 to TRBJ1-2; D is uncertain. From germline, CDR1 is MNHEY and CDR2 SVGAGI. V gave up 6 bases and J gave up 2 bases, with 10 bases separating them. The CDR3 covers 13 residues. Here the CDR3 reads CASRLTMNYGYTF. The CDR3 DNA reads TGTGCCAGCAGACTGACCATGAACTATGGCTACACCTTC.

The gene calls are TRBV6-1 and TRBJ1-3; D not certain. Between the trimmed V and J ends, which lost 2 bases and 4 bases, there was a span of 6 bases. This CDR3 comprises 13 residues. Germline CDR1 is MNHNS and CDR2 is SASEGT. Here the CDR3 DNA reads TGTGCCAGCAGTGAAACGGGGGGAAACACCATATATTTT. Translation: CASSETGGNTIYF.

The chain carries TRBV7-9 and TRBJ2-5; 9 bases agree with TRBD1. The CDR3 runs 14 residues. Germline values: CDR1 SEHNR, CDR2 FQNEAQ (reference sequence). The ends lost 4 bases at V and 5 bases at J; junction bases unmatched: 5. The CDR3 DNA reads as TGTGCCAGCAGCTCCGGGACAGGGTCGGAGACCCAGTACTTC. This translates into CASSSGTGSETQYF.

V is TRBV27 and J is TRBJ1-6, with D perhaps matching TRBD1 (5 bases). This CDR3 spans 17 amino acids. Germline V gene data show CDR1 as MNHEY and CDR2 as SMNVEV (reference sequence). The V end was cut by 1 base, the J end by 3 bases, with 13 bases between. The CDR3 here is CASSLFGGSNYNSPLHF. The CDR3 region has the DNA TGTGCCAGCAGTTTATTTGGGGGGTCTAACTATAATTCACCCCTCCACTTT.

The rearrangement uses TRBV9 and TRBJ2-1; D not certain. Germline lookup yields CDR1 SGDLS and CDR2 YYNGEE. Trimming stripped 0 bases from V and 10 bases from J, with 14 bases between. The CDR3 has 14 amino acids. The CDR3 bases are TGTGCCAGCAGCGTAGCTACAGTTGTCAGCGAGCAGTTCTTC. Encoded protein: CASSVATVVSEQFF.

This sequence joins TRBV7-9 and TRBJ2-3; the D gene could be TRBD1 or TRBD2 (5 bases each). The CDR3 has 13 residues. Germline V gene lookup returns CDR1 SEHNR and CDR2 FQNEAQ (reference sequence). Trimming left V 5 bases short and J 5 bases short, with 11 bases between. The chain's CDR3 is CASSHVGEDTQYF. The CDR3 DNA follows: TGTGCCAGCAGCCACGTGGGGGAAGATACGCAGTATTTT.

Written as DNA, the CDR3 is TGTGCCAGCAGCTTCCCGGGACAATCGAACACCGGGGAGCTGTTTTTT. Translating gives CASSFPGQSNTGELFF. This sequence joins TRBV13 and TRBJ2-2; D is possibly TRBD1 (6 bases). Deletions cut 3 bases from V and 0 bases from J, with 11 bases between. Germline CDR1 PRHDT, CDR2 FYEKMQ (reference sequence). The CDR3 runs to 16 residues.

This clone has only a few counts. This chain joins TRBV5-1 and TRBJ1-2; perhaps TRBD1 as D (6 bases). The ends were cut back, 2 bases at V and 8 bases at J, with 13 bases in the middle. Germline V gene data show CDR1 as SGHRS and CDR2 as YFSETQ. The CDR3 consists of 13 residues. The DNA of the CDR3 is TGCGCCAGCAGCTTTAGACAGGATAAAGGCTACACCTTC. Protein sequence: CASSFRQDKGYTF.

The chain recombines TRBV19 with TRBJ1-4, with TRBD1 as a possible D gene (6 bases). V was pared by 3 bases and J by 13 bases, with 30 bases between. Per the germline V gene, CDR1 is LNHDA and CDR2 is SQIVND (reference sequence). There are 18 residues in the CDR3. The CDR3 sequence: CASSMRDTSARLEKGLFF. CDR3 sequence (DNA): TGTGCCAGTAGTATGAGGGACACTTCGGCCCGGTTGGAAAAAGGACTGTTTTTT.

Only one count was recorded for this clone. The V call is TRBV4-3, the J call TRBJ2-3, with 9 bases identical to TRBD1. This CDR3 region has 14 residues. Germline CDR1 is LGHNA and CDR2 is YSLEER. Unmatched junction bases numbered 3, after V lost 3 bases and J lost 5 bases. The CDR3 loop reads CASSQRTGVDTQYF. CDR3 nucleotides: TGCGCCAGCAGCCAGCGGACAGGGGTAGATACGCAGTATTTT.

The genes are TRBV7-3 and TRBJ1-1; perhaps TRBD1 as D (6 bases). The CDR3 is made up of 15 amino acids. V was cut by 3 bases and J by 6 bases, with 17 bases left in between. Per the germline V gene, CDR1 is SGHTA and CDR2 is FQGTGA. CDR3 nucleotide sequence: TGTGCCAGCAGCTTTGGGGGTGGCTCAGGGGCTGAAGCTTTCTTT. Translation: CASSFGGGSGAEAFF.

In regard to this clone: Other DNA sequences from this sample encode an identical CDR3 as well. The chain uses TRBV7-8 and TRBJ2-7; D could derive from TRBD1 or TRBD2 (5 bases each). The CDR3 totals 15 residues. Germline CDR1 is SGHVS and CDR2 is FQNEAQ. V lost 1 base and J lost 0, with 10 bases in between. CDR3 DNA sequence: TGTGCCAGCAGCTTAGTACCAGGGAGCTCCTACGAGCAGTACTTC. This codes for CASSLVPGSSYEQYF.

The chain has TRBV2 and TRBJ2-2; D possibly corresponds to TRBD1 (5 bases). Per germline, CDR1 SNHLY and CDR2 FYNNEI. V was shortened by 7 bases and J by 3 bases, with 12 bases between the two germline ends. The CDR3 is 14 residues long. Written as DNA, the CDR3 is TGTGCCAGCAAGCTGCTCAGGGACACCGGGGAGCTGTTTTTT. Encoded protein: CASKLLRDTGELFF.

V usage is TRBV30 and J usage is TRBJ1-4; D possibly corresponds to TRBD1 (5 bases). V was trimmed by 3 bases and J by 7 bases, leaving 21 bases between them. Germline V gene data show CDR1 as GTSNPN and CDR2 as SVGIG (reference sequence). The CDR3 has 16 residues. Here the CDR3 DNA reads TGTGCCTGGAGCGCTTCCATCGGGACCGCCTCTGAAAAACTGTTTTTT. Amino acid sequence: CAWSASIGTASEKLFF.

V is TRBV7-9 and J is TRBJ2-5, with D unclear. V was clipped by 5 bases and J by 2 bases, with 12 bases between them. Per the germline V gene, CDR1 is SEHNR and CDR2 is FQNEAQ (reference sequence). The CDR3 contains 14 residues. The CDR3 bases are TGTGCCAGCAGCGAAGTGAGGAATCAAGAGACCCAGTACTTC. Translated: CASSEVRNQETQYF.

The CDR3 DNA reads as TGCAGCGTTGAACTTAGAGGCTACGAGCAGTACTTC. Translated, it gives CSVELRGYEQYF. The chain uses TRBV29-1 and TRBJ2-7; no reliable D call. The CDR3 is 12 residues long. V was trimmed by 2 bases and J by 3 bases, leaving 8 bases between them. CDR1 SQVTM and CDR2 ANQGSEA come from the germline V gene.

This clone was counted between two and nine times. The V call is TRBV25-1, the J call TRBJ2-7, with D perhaps TRBD2 (7 bases). The CDR3 extends over 12 amino acids. V was cut by 8 bases and J by 0 bases, with 8 bases left in between. Germline V gene data show CDR1 as MGHDK and CDR2 as SYGVNS. CDR3 region: CASRGASYEQYF. CDR3 in DNA: TGTGCCAGCCGGGGGGCCTCCTACGAGCAGTACTTC.

This chain uses TRBV18 with TRBJ2-5; D gene unclear. V was pared by 5 bases and J by 4 bases, with 11 bases between. The germline CDR1 and CDR2 sequences are KGHSH and LQKENI. The CDR3 length is 13 residues. The CDR3 spells CASSSGSLETQYF. CDR3 in DNA: TGTGCCAGCTCATCCGGCTCTCTAGAGACCCAGTACTTC.

This chain joins TRBV18 and TRBJ1-1; TRBD1 is a possible D gene (5 bases). The germline V gene encodes CDR1 KGHSH and CDR2 LQKENI. Trimming removed 0 bases from V and 3 bases from J, with 11 bases in between. This CDR3 is built from 15 residues. CDR3 sequence: CASSPPTRGDTEAFF. In nucleotides, the CDR3 is TGTGCCAGCTCACCACCAACGAGGGGAGACACTGAAGCTTTCTTT. Supplemented by reference TRBV18 and TRBJ1-1, the full variable domain reads NAGVMQNPRHLVRRRGQEARLRCSPMKGHSHVYWYRQLPEEGLKFMVYLQKENIIDESGMPKERFSAEFPKEGPSILRIQQVVRGDSAAYFCASSPPTRGDTEAFFGQGTRLTVV.

This chain connects TRBV2 to TRBJ2-6, with TRBD1 matching over 7 bases. Germline trimming cut 6 bases from V and 0 bases from J; bases unmatched to any gene: 5. Germline assignment: CDR1 SNHLY and CDR2 FYNNEI. The CDR3 is 16 residues long. In DNA, the CDR3 is TGTGCCAGCAGGTATACAGGGGACTCTGGGGCCAACGTCCTGACTTTC. Translated: CASRYTGDSGANVLTF.

This chain joins TRBV6-5 and TRBJ2-1; 8 bases are shared with TRBD1. The CDR3 sequence is 12 residues long. Germline V gene data show CDR1 as MNHEY and CDR2 as SVGAGI. With V trimmed by 2 bases and J by 14 bases, 5 bases remained unmatched. Written as DNA, the CDR3 is TGTGCCAGCAGTTACGCCGGACAGGGAGAGTTCTTC. Amino acids: CASSYAGQGEFF.

This chain uses TRBV5-1 with TRBJ2-3, with 8 positions matching TRBD1. The CDR3 contains 15 residues. Per germline, CDR1 SGHRS and CDR2 YFSETQ. V shed 5 bases, J shed 2 bases, and the junction held 7 bases outside the gene matches. CDR3 loop: CASRMTRGPTDTQYF. CDR3 DNA sequence: TGCGCCAGCAGAATGACCAGGGGGCCCACAGATACGCAGTATTTT.